Presented here are 15 T cell receptor beta chains from one specimen sequenced in a study of T cell responses to AZD1222 COVID-19 vaccine. Data came from immunoSEQ multiplex PCR; TCRdb stores just in-frame clones and leaves some out. This sample has roughly 200,000 clones, with more than 80% found just once. Material: peripheral blood, obtained 28 days after the second dose of the MenACWY control vaccine. These receptors came from an adult who received the MenACWY meningococcal vaccine as a control.

The chain employs TRBV5-1 and TRBJ2-1; 10 bases match TRBD2. From germline, CDR1 is SGHRS and CDR2 YFSETQ. V lost 3 bases and J lost 5; bases outside the gene matches: 5. The CDR3 contains 15 residues. CDR3 DNA: TGCGCCAGCAGCTCCGGGACTAGCGTACACAATGAGCAGTTCTTC. Protein: CASSSGTSVHNEQFF.

V usage is TRBV28 and J usage is TRBJ2-7; D is undetermined. Trimming stripped 8 bases from V and 9 bases from J, with 14 bases between. The CDR3 contains 11 residues. Germline V lookup: CDR1 MDHEN, CDR2 SYDVKM. The CDR3 sequence is CASGSSGGQYF. The CDR3 DNA follows: TGTGCCAGCGGATCTTCCGGTGGGCAGTACTTC. Full variable domain (outside the CDR3, taken from reference TRBV28 and TRBJ2-7): DVKVTQSSRYLVKRTGEKVFLECVQDMDHENMFWYRQDPGLGLRLIYFSYDVKMKEKGDIPEGYSVSREKKERFSLILESASTNQTSMYLCASGSSGGQYFGPGTRLTVT.

The chain is built from TRBV6-5 and TRBJ2-1, with D maybe TRBD1 (6 bases). Trimming shortened V by 2 bases and J by 6 bases, and 17 bases separated the two germline ends. The CDR3 runs to 16 residues. Germline V CDR1 and CDR2: MNHEY, SVGAGI. The CDR3 DNA reads TGTGCCAGCAGTTACCGGACAGTCGGGCTAATCAATGAGCAGTTCTTC. Its translation is CASSYRTVGLINEQFF.

This clone was detected once. The chain uses TRBV30 and TRBJ2-7, with D tentatively TRBD1 (6 bases). The CDR3 loop spans 15 amino acids. From germline, CDR1 is GTSNPN and CDR2 SVGIG (reference sequence). The V gene lost 2 bases and the J gene lost 6 bases, with 20 bases spanning the gap. In DNA, the CDR3 is TGTGCCTGGAGTCCAAGCCCCGGACAGTACCGCGAGCAGTACTTC. Encoded protein: CAWSPSPGQYREQYF.

The rearrangement joins TRBV18 to TRBJ2-2; TRBD2 aligns across 12 bases. The CDR3 is 17 residues long. Trimming at V came to 2 bases and at J to 1 base, leaving 2 bases not matched to a gene. Germline V CDR1 and CDR2: KGHSH, LQKENI. DNA of the CDR3: TGTGCCAGCTCACCAAGGACTAGCGGGAAGAACACCGGGGAGCTGTTTTTT. Its translation: CASSPRTSGKNTGELFF.

This clone appeared a single time. This chain links TRBV5-4 with TRBJ1-2; weak D call: TRBD1 (6 bases). V dropped 1 base and J dropped 4 bases, with 8 bases sitting between them. CDR1 is SGHNT, CDR2 YYREEE, per germline (reference sequence). The CDR3 length is 13 residues. The DNA for the CDR3 is TGTGCCAGCAGCTTGCGGGGGCTCTATGGCTACACCTTC. It is translated as CASSLRGLYGYTF.

CDR3 coding DNA: TGTGCCAGCTCACGTACAGGCGGGGCAGATACGCAGTATTTT. Amino acids: CASSRTGGADTQYF. The rearrangement links TRBV18 to TRBJ2-3, with a possible D match to TRBD2 (6 bases). The CDR3 is 14 residues long. Trimming stripped 4 bases from V and 4 bases from J, with 12 bases between. Germline V lookup: CDR1 KGHSH, CDR2 LQKENI.

This chain joins TRBV4-2 and TRBJ2-5, with D tentatively TRBD1 (5 bases). There are 13 residues in the CDR3. Germline V lookup: CDR1 LGHNA, CDR2 YNFKEQ. Trimming took off 0 bases at V and 10 bases at J, with 12 bases between the two ends. CDR3 sequence reads: CASSQEGGAVQYF. As DNA, the CDR3 is TGTGCCAGCAGCCAAGAAGGTGGGGCTGTCCAGTACTTC.

The chain recombines TRBV7-2 with TRBJ2-7, with 11 bases aligning to TRBD1. The J segment lost 2 bases and the V segment lost 6 bases, leaving 9 bases of the junction unmatched. Germline assignment: CDR1 SGHTA and CDR2 FQGNSA. The CDR3 spans 16 residues. Here the CDR3 DNA reads TGTGCCAGCAGTCGGCCCCCGGGACAGGGGGCCTACGAGCAGTACTTC. Protein sequence: CASSRPPGQGAYEQYF. Combining the CDR3 with reference TRBV7-2 and TRBJ2-7 gives the whole variable domain GAGVSQSPSNKVTEKGKDVELRCDPISGHTALYWYRQSLGQGLEFLIYFQGNSAPDKSGLPSDRFSAERTGGSVSTLTIQRTQQEDSAVYLCASSRPPGQGAYEQYFGPGTRLTVT.

The chain is built from TRBV19 and TRBJ1-1; D is uncertain. The CDR3 is made up of 11 amino acids. Trimming stripped 10 bases from V and 0 bases from J, with 6 bases between. The germline CDR1 and CDR2 sequences are LNHDA and SQIVND (reference sequence). Here the CDR3 reads CATSMNTEAFF. In DNA, the CDR3 is TGTGCCACCAGTATGAACACTGAAGCTTTCTTT. Drawing the rest from reference TRBV19 and TRBJ1-1, the complete variable domain is DGGITQSPKYLFRKEGQNVTLSCEQNLNHDAMYWYRQDPGQGLRLIYYSQIVNDFQKGDIAEGYSVSREKKESFPLTVTSAQKNPTAFYLCATSMNTEAFFGQGTRLTVV.

This clone showed up just once. The gene calls are TRBV9 and TRBJ2-1, with 8 bases that match TRBD2. Germline V lookup: CDR1 SGDLS, CDR2 YYNGEE. With V trimmed by 4 bases and J by 6 bases, 6 bases remained unmatched. The CDR3 sequence is 14 residues long. The CDR3 region has the DNA TGTGCCAGCAGCCCCTGGGGACTAGGCAATGAGCAGTTCTTC. Amino acids: CASSPWGLGNEQFF.

The CDR3 DNA is TGTGCCAGCAGCCAACAGGGACAGTTGGCCGAGCAGTACTTC. Its protein is CASSQQGQLAEQYF. The chain couples TRBV3-1 (or the pseudogene TRBV3-2) to TRBJ2-7; 7 nucleotides agree with TRBD1. Germline CDR1 LGHDT, CDR2 YNNKEL (reference sequence). The CDR3 loop spans 14 amino acids. Unmatched junction bases numbered 7, after V lost 2 bases and J lost 6 bases.

The chain joins TRBV11-2 to TRBJ2-5; 7 nucleotides match TRBD2. The V segment lost 1 base and the J segment 2 bases; nucleotides outside the gene matches: 1. Germline V gene sequence: CDR1 SGHAT, CDR2 FQNNGV. This CDR3 is 14 amino acids long. CDR3: CASSLGTRQETQYF. The CDR3 coding sequence is TGTGCCAGCAGCTTAGGGACTAGACAAGAGACCCAGTACTTC.

The table lists this clone with a count of one. V and J are TRBV6-2 or TRBV6-3 and TRBJ1-1; D gene unclear. V was clipped by 4 bases and J by 3 bases, with 9 bases between them. Germline loops: CDR1 MNHEY, CDR2 SVGEGT. The CDR3 length is 13 residues. CDR3 nucleotide sequence: TGTGCCAGCAGTTGGGTGTCCGACACTGAAGCTTTCTTT. Protein: CASSWVSDTEAFF.

V and J are TRBV2 and TRBJ1-1; D perhaps matches TRBD1 (5 bases). The V and J ends lost 6 bases and 11 bases respectively, with 16 bases between them. CDR3 size: 12 residues. Germline V gene sequence: CDR1 SNHLY, CDR2 FYNNEI. CDR3 nucleotides: TGTGCCAGCAGAGGGACGTCAACGGGGGCTTTCTTT. Residues: CASRGTSTGAFF. The full variable domain, completed using reference TRBV2 and TRBJ1-1, is EPEVTQTPSHQVTQMGQEVILRCVPISNHLYFYWYRQILGQKVEFLVSFYNNEISEKSEIFDDQFSVERPDGSNFTLKIRSTKLEDSAMYFCASRGTSTGAFFGQGTRLTVV.